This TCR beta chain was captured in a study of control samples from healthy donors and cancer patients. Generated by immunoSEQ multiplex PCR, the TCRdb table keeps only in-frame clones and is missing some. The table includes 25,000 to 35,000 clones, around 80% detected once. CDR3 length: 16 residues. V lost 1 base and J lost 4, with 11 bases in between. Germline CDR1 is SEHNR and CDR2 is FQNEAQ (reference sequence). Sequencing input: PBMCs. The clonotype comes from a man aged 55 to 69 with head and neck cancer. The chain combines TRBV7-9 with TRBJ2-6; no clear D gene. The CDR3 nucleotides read TGTGCCAGCAGCTTAGTGACTTCCGGAGGGGCCAACGTCCTGACTTTC. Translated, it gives CASSLVTSGGANVLTF. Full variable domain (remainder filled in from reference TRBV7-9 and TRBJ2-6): DTGVSQNPRHKITKRGQNVTFRCDPISEHNRLYWYRQTLGQGPEFLTYFQNEAQLEKSRLLSDRFSAERPKGSFSTLEIQRTEQGDSAMYLCASSLVTSGGANVLTFGAGSRLTVL.